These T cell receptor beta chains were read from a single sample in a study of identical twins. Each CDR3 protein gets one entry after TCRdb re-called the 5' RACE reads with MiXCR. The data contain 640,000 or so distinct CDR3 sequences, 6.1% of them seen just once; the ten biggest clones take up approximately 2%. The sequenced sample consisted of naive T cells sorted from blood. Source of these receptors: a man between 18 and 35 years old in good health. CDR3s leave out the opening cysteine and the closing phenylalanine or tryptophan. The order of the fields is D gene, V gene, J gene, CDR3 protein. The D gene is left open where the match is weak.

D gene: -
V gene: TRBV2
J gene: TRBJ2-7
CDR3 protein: ASSEWEDSYEQY

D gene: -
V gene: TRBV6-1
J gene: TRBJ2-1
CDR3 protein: ASSKRATRNEQF

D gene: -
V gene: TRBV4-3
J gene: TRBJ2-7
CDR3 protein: ASSQGTGVHEQY

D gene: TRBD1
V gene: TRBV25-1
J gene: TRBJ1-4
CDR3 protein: ASSVPGQLNEKLF

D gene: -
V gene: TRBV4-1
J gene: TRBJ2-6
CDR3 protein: ASSQGEVAGANVLT

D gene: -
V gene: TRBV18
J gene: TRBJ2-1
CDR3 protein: ASSPKTRSEQF

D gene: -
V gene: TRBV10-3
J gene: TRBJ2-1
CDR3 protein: AISHAGRRDNEQF

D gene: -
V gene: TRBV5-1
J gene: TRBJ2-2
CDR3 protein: ASSFRTSNTGELF

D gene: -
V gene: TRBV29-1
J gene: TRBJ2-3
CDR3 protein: SGTGDLSTDTQY

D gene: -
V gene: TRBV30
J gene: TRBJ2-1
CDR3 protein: AWSQGRSGI

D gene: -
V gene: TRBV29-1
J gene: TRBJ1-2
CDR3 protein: SVGHYGYT

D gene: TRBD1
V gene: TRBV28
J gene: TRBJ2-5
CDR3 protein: ASTSRQGWETQY

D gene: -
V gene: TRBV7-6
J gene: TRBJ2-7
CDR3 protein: ASSLEKGPSYEQY

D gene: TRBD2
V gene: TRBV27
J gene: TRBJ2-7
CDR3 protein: ASSRGLAGSYEQY

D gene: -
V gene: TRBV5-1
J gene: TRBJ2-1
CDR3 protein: ASSLSTQAIGNEQF

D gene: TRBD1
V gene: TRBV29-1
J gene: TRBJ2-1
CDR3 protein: SVELTGATYNEQF

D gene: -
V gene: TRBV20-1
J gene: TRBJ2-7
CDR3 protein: SAREDPATQY

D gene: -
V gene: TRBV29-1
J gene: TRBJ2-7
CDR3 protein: SVVVLGTKGYEQY

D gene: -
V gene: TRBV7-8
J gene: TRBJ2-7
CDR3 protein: ASSLAERYEQY

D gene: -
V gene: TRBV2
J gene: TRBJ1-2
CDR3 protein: ASSEGAWDYGYT

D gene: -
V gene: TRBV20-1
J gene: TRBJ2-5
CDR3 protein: SARGSTETQY

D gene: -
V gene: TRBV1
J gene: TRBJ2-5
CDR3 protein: TSSQNSAPSGRQQTQY

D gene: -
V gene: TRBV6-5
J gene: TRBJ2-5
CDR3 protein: ASSSPGRGRGETQY

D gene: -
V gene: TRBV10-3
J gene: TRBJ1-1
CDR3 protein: AISAGGVNTEAF

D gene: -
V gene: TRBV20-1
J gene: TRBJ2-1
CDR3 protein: SARHVNEQF

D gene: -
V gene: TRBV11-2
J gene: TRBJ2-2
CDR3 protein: ASSGRTALLLNTGELF

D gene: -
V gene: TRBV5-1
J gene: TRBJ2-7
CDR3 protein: ASSLGTSLPYEQY

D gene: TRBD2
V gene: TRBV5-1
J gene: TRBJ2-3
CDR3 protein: ASSLALAGGPVGTDTQY

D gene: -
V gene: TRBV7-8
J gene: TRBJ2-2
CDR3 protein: ASSLAGRYAGELF

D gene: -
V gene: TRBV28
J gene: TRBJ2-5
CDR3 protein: ASSLQQPQETQY

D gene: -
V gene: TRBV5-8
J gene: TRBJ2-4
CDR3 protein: ASSLQENIQY

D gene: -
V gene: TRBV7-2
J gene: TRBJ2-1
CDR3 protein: ASSSPVYNEQF

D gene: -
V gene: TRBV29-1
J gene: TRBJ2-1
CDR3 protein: SVERGAYNEQF

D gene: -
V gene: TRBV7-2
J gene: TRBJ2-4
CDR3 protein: ASSLVGAPGAKNIQY

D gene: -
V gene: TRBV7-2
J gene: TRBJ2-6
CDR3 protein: ASSLNVGANVLT

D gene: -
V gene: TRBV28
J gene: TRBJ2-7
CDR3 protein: ASSLAGVPYEQY

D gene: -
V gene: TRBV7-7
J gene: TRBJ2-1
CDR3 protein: ASSLGEVDYEQF

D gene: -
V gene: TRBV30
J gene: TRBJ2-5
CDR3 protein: AWNAYTQETQY

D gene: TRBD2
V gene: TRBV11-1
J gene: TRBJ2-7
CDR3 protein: ASSLFGSFGLVQEYEQY

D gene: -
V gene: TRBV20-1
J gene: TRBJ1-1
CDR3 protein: SALGPQLVNTEAF

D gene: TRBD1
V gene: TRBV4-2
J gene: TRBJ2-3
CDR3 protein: ASSPRARQGSDTQY

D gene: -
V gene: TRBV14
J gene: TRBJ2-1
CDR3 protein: ASSQARAYNEQF

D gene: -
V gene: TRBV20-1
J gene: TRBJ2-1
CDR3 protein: SARDIYNEQF

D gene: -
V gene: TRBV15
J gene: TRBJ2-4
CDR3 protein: ATSRGDSGNIQY

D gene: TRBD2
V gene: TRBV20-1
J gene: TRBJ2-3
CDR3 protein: SAMGLAGVVDTQY

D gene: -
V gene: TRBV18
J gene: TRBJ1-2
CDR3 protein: ASSPAGGGLGSGYT

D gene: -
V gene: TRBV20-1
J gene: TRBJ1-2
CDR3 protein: SGGQMNYGYT

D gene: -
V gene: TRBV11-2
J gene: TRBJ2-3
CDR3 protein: ASSRLVSDTQY

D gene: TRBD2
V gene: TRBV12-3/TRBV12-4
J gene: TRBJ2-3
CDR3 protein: ASSFVAGGDTQY

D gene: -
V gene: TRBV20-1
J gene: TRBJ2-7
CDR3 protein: SASRGASGGYEQY

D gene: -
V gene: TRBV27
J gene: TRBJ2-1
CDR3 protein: ASSLRRAYNEQF

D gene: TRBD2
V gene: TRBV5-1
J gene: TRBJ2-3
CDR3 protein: ASSETSVADTQY

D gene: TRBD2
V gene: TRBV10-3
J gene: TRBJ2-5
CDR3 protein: AISPSPSGQETQY